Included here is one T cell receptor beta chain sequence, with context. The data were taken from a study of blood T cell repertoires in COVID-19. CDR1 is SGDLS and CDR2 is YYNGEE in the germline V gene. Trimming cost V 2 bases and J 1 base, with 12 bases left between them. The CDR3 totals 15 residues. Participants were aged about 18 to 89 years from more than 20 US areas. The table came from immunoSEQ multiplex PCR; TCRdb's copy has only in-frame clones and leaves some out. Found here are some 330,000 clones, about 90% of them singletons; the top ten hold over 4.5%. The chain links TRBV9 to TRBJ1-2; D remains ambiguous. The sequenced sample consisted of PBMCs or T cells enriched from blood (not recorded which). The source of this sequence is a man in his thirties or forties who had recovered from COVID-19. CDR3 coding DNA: TGTGCCAGCAGCGTTTTCTCGGAGTTTAACTATGGCTACACCTTC. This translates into CASSVFSEFNYGYTF. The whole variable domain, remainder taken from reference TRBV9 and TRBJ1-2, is DSGVTQTPKHLITATGQRVTLRCSPRSGDLSVYWYQQSLDQGLQFLIQYYNGEERAKGNILERFSAQQFPDLHSELNLSSLELGDSALYFCASSVFSEFNYGYTFGSGTRLTVV.